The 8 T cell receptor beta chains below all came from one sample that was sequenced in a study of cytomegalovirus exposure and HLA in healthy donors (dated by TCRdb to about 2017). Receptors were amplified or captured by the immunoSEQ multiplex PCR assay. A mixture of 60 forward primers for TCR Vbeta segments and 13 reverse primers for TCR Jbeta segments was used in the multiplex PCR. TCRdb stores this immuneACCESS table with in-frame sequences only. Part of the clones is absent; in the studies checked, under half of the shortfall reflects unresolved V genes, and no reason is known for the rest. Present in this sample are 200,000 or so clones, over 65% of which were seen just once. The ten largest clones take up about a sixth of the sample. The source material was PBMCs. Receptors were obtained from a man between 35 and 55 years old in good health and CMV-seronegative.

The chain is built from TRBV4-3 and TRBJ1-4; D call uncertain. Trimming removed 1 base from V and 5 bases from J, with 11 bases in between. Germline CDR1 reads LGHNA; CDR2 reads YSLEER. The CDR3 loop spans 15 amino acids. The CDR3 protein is CASSQGSGINEKLFF. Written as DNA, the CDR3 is TGCGCCAGCAGCCAAGGGTCCGGGATCAATGAAAAACTGTTTTTT.

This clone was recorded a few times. The CDR3 DNA reads TGCGCCAGCAGCCAAGATTTCGGTAATAGCAATCAGCCCCAGCATTTT. This sequence encodes CASSQDFGNSNQPQHF. The V and J genes are TRBV4-1 and TRBJ1-5; no reliable D call. Trimming left V 0 bases short and J 0 bases short, with 9 bases between. Germline values: CDR1 MGHRA, CDR2 YSYEKL. This CDR3 region has 16 residues.

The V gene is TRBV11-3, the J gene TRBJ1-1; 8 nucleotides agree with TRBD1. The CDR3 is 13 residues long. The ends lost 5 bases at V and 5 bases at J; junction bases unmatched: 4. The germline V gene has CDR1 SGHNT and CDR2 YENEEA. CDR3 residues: CASSPGQGTEAFF. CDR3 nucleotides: TGTGCCAGCAGCCCCGGACAGGGTACTGAAGCTTTCTTT.

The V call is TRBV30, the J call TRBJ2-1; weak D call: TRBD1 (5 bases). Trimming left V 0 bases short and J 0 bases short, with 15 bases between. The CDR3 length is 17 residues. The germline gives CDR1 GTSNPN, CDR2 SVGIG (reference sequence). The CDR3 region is CAWSVPTGLTSYNEQFF. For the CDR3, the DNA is TGTGCCTGGAGTGTACCTACAGGATTAACCTCCTACAATGAGCAGTTCTTC. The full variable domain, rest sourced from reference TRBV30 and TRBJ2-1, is SQTIHQWPATLVQPVGSPLSLECTVEGTSNPNLYWYRQAAGRGLQLLFYSVGIGQISSEVPQNLSASRPQDRQFILSSKKLLLSDSGFYLCAWSVPTGLTSYNEQFFGPGTRLTVL.

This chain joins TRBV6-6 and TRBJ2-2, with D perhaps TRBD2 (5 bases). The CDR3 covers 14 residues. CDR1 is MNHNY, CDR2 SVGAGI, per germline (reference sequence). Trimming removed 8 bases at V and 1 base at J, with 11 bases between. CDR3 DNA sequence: TGTGCCAGCGAGCGGACCCGGAACACCGGGGAGCTGTTTTTT. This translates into CASERTRNTGELFF.

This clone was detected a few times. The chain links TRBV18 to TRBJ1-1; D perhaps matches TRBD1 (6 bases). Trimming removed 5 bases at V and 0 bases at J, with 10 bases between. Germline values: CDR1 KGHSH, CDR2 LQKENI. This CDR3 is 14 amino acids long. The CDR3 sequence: CASSFGQLNTEAFF. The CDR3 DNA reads TGTGCCAGCTCATTCGGACAGCTGAACACTGAAGCTTTCTTT. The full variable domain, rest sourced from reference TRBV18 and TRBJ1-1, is NAGVMQNPRHLVRRRGQEARLRCSPMKGHSHVYWYRQLPEEGLKFMVYLQKENIIDESGMPKERFSAEFPKEGPSILRIQQVVRGDSAAYFCASSFGQLNTEAFFGQGTRLTVV.

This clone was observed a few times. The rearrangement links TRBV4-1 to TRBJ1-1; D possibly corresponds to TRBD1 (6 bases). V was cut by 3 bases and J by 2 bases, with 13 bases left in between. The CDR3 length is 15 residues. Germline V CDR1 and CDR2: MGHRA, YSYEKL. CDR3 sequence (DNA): TGCGCCAGCAGCCACAGTGCACAGGGAAACACTGAAGCTTTCTTT. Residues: CASSHSAQGNTEAFF.

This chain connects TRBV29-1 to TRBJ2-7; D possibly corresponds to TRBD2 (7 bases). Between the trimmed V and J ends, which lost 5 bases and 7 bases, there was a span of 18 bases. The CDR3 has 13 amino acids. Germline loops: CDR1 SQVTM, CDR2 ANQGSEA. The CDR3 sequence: CSVLRAGAEEQYF. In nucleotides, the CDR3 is TGCAGCGTTCTAAGGGCGGGGGCGGAAGAGCAGTACTTC.